This is a list of T cell receptor beta chains from one sample in a study of early T cells in non-severe SARS-CoV-2 infection. TCRdb re-called the 5' RACE reads with MiXCR, one entry per CDR3 protein. The data contain around 77,000 distinct CDR3 sequences, around 5% of them singletons. Here the sequenced sample was whole blood, taken at baseline. The receptors originated from an adult who was a healthcare worker with PCR-confirmed SARS-CoV-2 infection or an uninfected control (not recorded which). Each CDR3 is given with its conserved first and last residue. The order of the fields is clone size, D gene, V gene, J gene, CDR3 DNA, CDR3 protein. D genes are given only for firm matches. Only some rows state a clone size, as once, few, many or a class for expanded clones.

abundance: .
d_gene: .
v_gene: TRBV10-3
j_gene: TRBJ1-2
CDR3nt: TGTGCCATCAGTGAGTCCGAGGGGATCTATGGCTACACCTTC
CDR3aa: CAISESEGIYGYTF

abundance: many
d_gene: .
v_gene: TRBV5-1
j_gene: TRBJ2-2
CDR3nt: TGCGCCAGCAGCTTGCCCCAAGGGGAGCTGTTTTTT
CDR3aa: CASSLPQGELFF

abundance: many
d_gene: .
v_gene: TRBV7-9
j_gene: TRBJ2-1
CDR3nt: TGTGCCACCAGGGTTAACAATGAGCAGTTCTTC
CDR3aa: CATRVNNEQFF

abundance: .
d_gene: .
v_gene: TRBV29-1
j_gene: TRBJ1-2
CDR3nt: TGCAGCGTTGGATACTCCGGGCGCTCCTATGGCTACACCTTC
CDR3aa: CSVGYSGRSYGYTF

abundance: few
d_gene: TRBD2
v_gene: TRBV5-8
j_gene: TRBJ2-1
CDR3nt: TGTGCCAGCAGCTTGGGACTAGCGGGAACGAATGAGCAGTTCTTC
CDR3aa: CASSLGLAGTNEQFF

abundance: .
d_gene: .
v_gene: TRBV12-5
j_gene: TRBJ1-1
CDR3nt: TGTGCTAGTGGTTATAACACTGAAGCTTTCTTT
CDR3aa: CASGYNTEAFF

abundance: many
d_gene: TRBD1
v_gene: TRBV20-1
j_gene: TRBJ2-3
CDR3nt: TGCAGTGCTAACCCCGGACAGGGAAGCACAGATACGCAGTATTTT
CDR3aa: CSANPGQGSTDTQYF

abundance: .
d_gene: .
v_gene: TRBV7-2
j_gene: TRBJ2-2
CDR3nt: TGTGCCAGCAGCCCCCCTTGGGTCGGGGAGCTGTTTTTT
CDR3aa: CASSPPWVGELFF

abundance: many
d_gene: .
v_gene: TRBV12-3/TRBV12-4
j_gene: TRBJ1-5
CDR3nt: TGTGCCAGCAGTAATGGGCGGGGAAATCAGCCCCAGCATTTT
CDR3aa: CASSNGRGNQPQHF

abundance: many
d_gene: .
v_gene: TRBV12-3/TRBV12-4
j_gene: TRBJ1-1
CDR3nt: TGTGCCAGCAGTTTAGGGGCAGCCACTGAAGCTTTCTTT
CDR3aa: CASSLGAATEAFF

abundance: many
d_gene: .
v_gene: TRBV7-8
j_gene: TRBJ1-1
CDR3nt: TGTGCCAGCAGCTTAGATCGCGGGCTGAACACTGAAGCTTTCTTT
CDR3aa: CASSLDRGLNTEAFF

abundance: many
d_gene: TRBD2
v_gene: TRBV5-1
j_gene: TRBJ2-7
CDR3nt: TGCGCCAGCAGCTTGGTCCGCCTAGCGGGAGTTTACGAGCAGTACTTC
CDR3aa: CASSLVRLAGVYEQYF

abundance: many
d_gene: .
v_gene: TRBV7-2
j_gene: TRBJ2-5
CDR3nt: TGTGCCAGCAGCCCTGAGGACAACCAAGAGACCCAGTACTTC
CDR3aa: CASSPEDNQETQYF

abundance: many
d_gene: .
v_gene: TRBV20-1
j_gene: TRBJ2-1
CDR3nt: TGCAGGGCCCCCGGAGGGTCAGACGATGAGCAGTTCTTC
CDR3aa: CRAPGGSDDEQFF

abundance: many
d_gene: .
v_gene: TRBV30
j_gene: TRBJ1-5
CDR3nt: TGTGCCTGGAGCCTCGACAGCAATCAGCCCCAGCATTTT
CDR3aa: CAWSLDSNQPQHF

abundance: few
d_gene: .
v_gene: TRBV2
j_gene: TRBJ2-5
CDR3nt: TGTGCCAGCAGTGAAGAAGCAGGGGTCGAGACCCAGTACTTC
CDR3aa: CASSEEAGVETQYF

abundance: many
d_gene: .
v_gene: TRBV3-1
j_gene: TRBJ2-3
CDR3nt: TGTGCCAGCAGCCGATTTGTAGGGGGCACAGATACGCAGTATTTT
CDR3aa: CASSRFVGGTDTQYF

abundance: many
d_gene: TRBD2
v_gene: TRBV6-6
j_gene: TRBJ2-7
CDR3nt: TGTGCCAGCAGTTACCTTGATAGCGGGTCCCTAACCTACGAGCAGTACTTC
CDR3aa: CASSYLDSGSLTYEQYF

abundance: many
d_gene: TRBD1
v_gene: TRBV3-1
j_gene: TRBJ2-1
CDR3nt: TGTGCCAGCAGCCAAGTCGGCAGGGGGCGGAATGAGCAGTTCTTC
CDR3aa: CASSQVGRGRNEQFF

abundance: .
d_gene: TRBD1
v_gene: TRBV2
j_gene: TRBJ2-1
CDR3nt: TGTGCCAGCAACTTTGCCGGGACAGGACCCGTTGAGCAGTTCTTC
CDR3aa: CASNFAGTGPVEQFF

abundance: .
d_gene: .
v_gene: TRBV10-2
j_gene: TRBJ2-1
CDR3nt: TGCGCCAGCGGCCGGTCACACCCGGAGCAGTTCTTC
CDR3aa: CASGRSHPEQFF

abundance: many
d_gene: .
v_gene: TRBV20-1
j_gene: TRBJ2-7
CDR3nt: TGCAGTGCTAGAGATCGGGAGAGAAGCTACGAGCAGTACTTC
CDR3aa: CSARDRERSYEQYF

abundance: many
d_gene: .
v_gene: TRBV7-9
j_gene: TRBJ2-7
CDR3nt: TGTGCCAGCACAGGAGGGGGACCTTTCGAGCAGTACTTC
CDR3aa: CASTGGGPFEQYF

abundance: many
d_gene: .
v_gene: TRBV27
j_gene: TRBJ2-1
CDR3nt: TGTGCCAGCAGTTTATCGATAGGATATGAGCAGTTCTTC
CDR3aa: CASSLSIGYEQFF

abundance: many
d_gene: .
v_gene: TRBV2
j_gene: TRBJ2-2
CDR3nt: TGTGCCAGCAGACTGCAGGCGACCGGGGAGCTGTTTTTT
CDR3aa: CASRLQATGELFF

abundance: many
d_gene: TRBD1
v_gene: TRBV10-3
j_gene: TRBJ2-5
CDR3nt: TGTGCCATCAGTGAGTCTTGGGTATCGGACAGGCAATCAGAGACCCAGTACTTC
CDR3aa: CAISESWVSDRQSETQYF

abundance: many
d_gene: .
v_gene: TRBV20-1
j_gene: TRBJ2-7
CDR3nt: TGCAGTGCTAGGCCCCCTACCCGGCACGAGCAGTACTTC
CDR3aa: CSARPPTRHEQYF

abundance: .
d_gene: .
v_gene: TRBV4-1
j_gene: TRBJ2-1
CDR3nt: TGCGCCAGCAGCCGGGAGGGACAGACTTACAATGAGCAGTTCTTC
CDR3aa: CASSREGQTYNEQFF

abundance: .
d_gene: .
v_gene: TRBV6-2/TRBV6-3
j_gene: TRBJ2-3
CDR3nt: TGTGCCAGCAGCGACTTCCCAGACACAGATACGCAGTATTTT
CDR3aa: CASSDFPDTDTQYF

abundance: .
d_gene: TRBD2
v_gene: TRBV4-2
j_gene: TRBJ2-1
CDR3nt: TGTGCCAGCAGCCAAGACGCGGGAGCCTACAATGAGCAGTTCTTC
CDR3aa: CASSQDAGAYNEQFF

abundance: .
d_gene: .
v_gene: TRBV5-8
j_gene: TRBJ2-1
CDR3nt: TGTGCCAGCAGCTCGTGGGGGACATCAGGTGAGCAGTTCTTC
CDR3aa: CASSSWGTSGEQFF

abundance: .
d_gene: .
v_gene: TRBV28
j_gene: TRBJ1-1
CDR3nt: TGTGCCAGCAGCATTCCCACCGGTGTAGCTTTCTTT
CDR3aa: CASSIPTGVAFF